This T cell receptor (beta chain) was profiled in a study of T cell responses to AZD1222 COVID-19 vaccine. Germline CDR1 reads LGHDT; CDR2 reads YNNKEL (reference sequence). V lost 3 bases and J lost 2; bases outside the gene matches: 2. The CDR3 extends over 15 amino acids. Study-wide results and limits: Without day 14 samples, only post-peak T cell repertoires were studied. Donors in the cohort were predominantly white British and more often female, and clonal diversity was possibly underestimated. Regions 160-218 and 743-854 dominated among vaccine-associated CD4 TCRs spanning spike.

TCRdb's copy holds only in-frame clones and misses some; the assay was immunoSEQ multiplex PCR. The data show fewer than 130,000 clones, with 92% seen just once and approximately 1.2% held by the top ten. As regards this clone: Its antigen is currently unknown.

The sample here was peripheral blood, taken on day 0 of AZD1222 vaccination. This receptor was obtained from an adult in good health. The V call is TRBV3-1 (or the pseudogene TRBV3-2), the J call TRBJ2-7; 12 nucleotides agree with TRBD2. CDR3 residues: CASSHASGGAYEQYF. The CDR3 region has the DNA TGTGCCAGCAGCCACGCTAGCGGGGGGGCCTACGAGCAGTACTTC.